These T cell receptor beta chains were read from a single sample in a study of blood T cell repertoires in COVID-19. Measured with immunoSEQ multiplex PCR; TCRdb has only the in-frame clones, and not every one. In the table there are approximately 480,000 clones, roughly 89% of which are singletons. The sample taken for sequencing was peripheral blood. The receptors derive from a man aged 18 to 30 with COVID-19, enrolled during active disease. Each CDR3 is given with its conserved first and last residue. Fields, in order: CDR3 length, V gene, J gene, CDR3 protein.

>14|TRBV6-1|TRBJ1-2
CASSEVQANYGYTF
>17|TRBV3-1/TRBV3-2|TRBJ2-1
CASSPHTSGRAYNEQFF
>19|TRBV11-3|TRBJ2-3
CASSPSPWREGLDTDTQYF
>16|TRBV18|TRBJ1-1
CASSQTIEGAFTEAFF
>15|TRBV5-6|TRBJ2-3
CASSLNAGFGDTQYF
>15|TRBV19|TRBJ2-7
CASSISQGFSYEQYF
>14|TRBV5-5|TRBJ1-6
CASSLWREDSPLHF
>13|TRBV5-4|TRBJ2-3
CASRRGYTDTQYF
>15|TRBV25-1|TRBJ1-4
CASSEFGTGLEKLFF
>15|TRBV10-1|TRBJ2-7
CASSESGTSGYEQYF
>15|TRBV7-2|TRBJ2-2
CASSPGGIYTGELFF
>18|TRBV12-2|TRBJ2-1
CASRPDLVFAEGGNEQFF
>16|TRBV7-3|TRBJ2-3
CASSQLPTGGTDTQYF
>14|TRBV5-5|TRBJ1-1
CASSLLDSNTEAFF
>14|TRBV6-5|TRBJ1-2
CASSWTQGDYGYTF
>12|TRBV6-5|TRBJ2-2
CASRGVTGELFF
>18|TRBV9|TRBJ1-4
CASSVGTPPGQPNEKLFF
>14|TRBV2|TRBJ2-1
CASSEMVQGQEQFF
>15|TRBV5-4|TRBJ2-1
CASSLASGSYNEQFF
>14|TRBV10-1|TRBJ2-1
CASSAGNSYNEQFF
>14|TRBV3-1/TRBV3-2|TRBJ2-7
CASSQGQEGSEQYF
>16|TRBV5-6|TRBJ2-3
CASSLFGGGSTDTQYF
>16|TRBV6-5|TRBJ2-7
CASSYSTLAGAYEQYF
>14|TRBV5-1|TRBJ2-7
CASSFGQGALEQYF
>15|TRBV6-1|TRBJ2-7
CASSEPGVGSYEQYF
>16|TRBV18|TRBJ1-2
CASSPEGPQGNYGYTF
>15|TRBV5-1|TRBJ2-1
CASKDGLAGYNEQFF
>14|TRBV6-1|TRBJ2-2
CASSERRLSGELFF
>16|TRBV3-1/TRBV3-2|TRBJ2-5
CASSQGLAGRGETQYF
>15|TRBV3-1/TRBV3-2|TRBJ1-5
CASSQTDRSNQPQHF
>13|TRBV5-4|TRBJ2-7
CASSSGGGYEQYF
>15|TRBV5-8|TRBJ2-1
CASSLVTGGYNEQFF
>16|TRBV4-1|TRBJ2-7
CASSRDSSFTSYEQYF
>13|TRBV2|TRBJ2-1
CASRGSELGEQFF
>14|TRBV19|TRBJ2-2
CASNDRSNTGELFF
>15|TRBV27|TRBJ2-3
CASRILAINTDTQYF
>13|TRBV6-5|TRBJ1-2
CASSYFRGYGYTF